This T cell receptor (beta chain) was captured in a study of blood T cell repertoires in COVID-19. This CDR3 contains 13 residues. V lost 3 bases, J lost 6 bases, and 12 bases lay in between. Germline values: CDR1 SGHRS, CDR2 YFSETQ. Sequencing was performed with immunoSEQ multiplex PCR; in TCRdb, only in-frame clones are kept and a portion is missing. Here the sample spans more than 65,000 clones, 65% to 90% being singletons. Sequencing used peripheral blood. V gene TRBV5-1 combines with J gene TRBJ1-1; the D is unclear. The sequence was obtained from a man aged 25-45 years with COVID-19, enrolled during active disease. The CDR3 DNA follows: TGCGCCAGCAGCTCCTCAGGTTGGGCTGAAGCTTTCTTT. This encodes CASSSSGWAEAFF.